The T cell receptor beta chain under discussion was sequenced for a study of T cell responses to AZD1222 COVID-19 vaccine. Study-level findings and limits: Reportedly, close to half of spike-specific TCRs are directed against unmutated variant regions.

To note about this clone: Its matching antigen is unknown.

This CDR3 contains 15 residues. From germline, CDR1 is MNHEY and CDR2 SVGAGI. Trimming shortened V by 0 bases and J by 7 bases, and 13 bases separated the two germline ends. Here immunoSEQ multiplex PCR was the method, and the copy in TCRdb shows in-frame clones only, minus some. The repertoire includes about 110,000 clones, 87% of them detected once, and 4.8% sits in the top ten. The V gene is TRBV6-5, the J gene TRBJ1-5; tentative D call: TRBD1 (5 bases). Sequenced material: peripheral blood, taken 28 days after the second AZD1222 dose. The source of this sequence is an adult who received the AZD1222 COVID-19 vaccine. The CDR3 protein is CASSYSAGGEQPQHF. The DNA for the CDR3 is TGTGCCAGCAGTTACTCGGCCGGGGGTGAACAGCCCCAGCATTTT.